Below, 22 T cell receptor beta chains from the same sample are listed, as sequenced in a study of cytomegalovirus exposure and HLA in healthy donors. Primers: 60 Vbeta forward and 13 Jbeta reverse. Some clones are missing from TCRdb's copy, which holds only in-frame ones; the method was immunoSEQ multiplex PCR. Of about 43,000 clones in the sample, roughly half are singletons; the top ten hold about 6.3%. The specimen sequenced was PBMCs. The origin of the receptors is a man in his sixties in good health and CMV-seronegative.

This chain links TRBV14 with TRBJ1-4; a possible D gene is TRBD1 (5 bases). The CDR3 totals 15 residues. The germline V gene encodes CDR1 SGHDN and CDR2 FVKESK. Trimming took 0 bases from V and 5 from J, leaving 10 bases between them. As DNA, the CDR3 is TGTGCCAGCAGCCAAGAAAAGGGGATAAATGAAAAACTGTTTTTT. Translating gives CASSQEKGINEKLFF.

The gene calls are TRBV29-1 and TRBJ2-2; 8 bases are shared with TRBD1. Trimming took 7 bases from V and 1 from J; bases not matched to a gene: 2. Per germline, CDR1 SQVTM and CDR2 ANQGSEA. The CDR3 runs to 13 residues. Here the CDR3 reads CSGGQVNTGELFF. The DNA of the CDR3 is TGCAGCGGGGGACAGGTGAACACCGGGGAGCTGTTTTTT.

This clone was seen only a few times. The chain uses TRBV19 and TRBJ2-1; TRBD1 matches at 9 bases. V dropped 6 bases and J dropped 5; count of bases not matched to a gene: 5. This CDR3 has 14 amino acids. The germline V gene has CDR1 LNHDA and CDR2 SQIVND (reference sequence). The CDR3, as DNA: TGTGCCAGTAGCGCCGGGACAGGGAACAATGAGCAGTTCTTC. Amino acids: CASSAGTGNNEQFF. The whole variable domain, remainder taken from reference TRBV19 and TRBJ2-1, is DGGITQSPKYLFRKEGQNVTLSCEQNLNHDAMYWYRQDPGQGLRLIYYSQIVNDFQKGDIAEGYSVSREKKESFPLTVTSAQKNPTAFYLCASSAGTGNNEQFFGPGTRLTVL.

CDR3 protein: CASSDPGLYNEQFF. CDR3 in DNA: TGTGCCAGCAGTGACCCGGGACTATACAATGAGCAGTTCTTC. The V and J genes are TRBV25-1 and TRBJ2-1, with 7 positions matching TRBD2. Germline CDR1 MGHDK, CDR2 SYGVNS. The length of the CDR3 is 14 residues. Trimming at V came to 3 bases and at J to 4 bases, leaving 3 bases not matched to a gene.

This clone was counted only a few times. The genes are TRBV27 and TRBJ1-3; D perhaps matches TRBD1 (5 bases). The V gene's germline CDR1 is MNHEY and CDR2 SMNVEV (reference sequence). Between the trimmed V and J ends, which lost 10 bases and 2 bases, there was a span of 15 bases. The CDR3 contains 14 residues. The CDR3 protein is CATGPGGAGNTIYF. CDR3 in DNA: TGTGCCACTGGCCCCGGGGGGGCTGGAAACACCATATATTTT.

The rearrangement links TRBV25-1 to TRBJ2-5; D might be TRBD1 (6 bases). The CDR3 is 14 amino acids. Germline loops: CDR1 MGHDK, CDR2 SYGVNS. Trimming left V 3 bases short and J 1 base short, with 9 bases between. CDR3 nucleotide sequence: TGTGCCAGCAGTGACTTCAGGGGCCAAGAGACCCAGTACTTC. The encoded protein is CASSDFRGQETQYF.

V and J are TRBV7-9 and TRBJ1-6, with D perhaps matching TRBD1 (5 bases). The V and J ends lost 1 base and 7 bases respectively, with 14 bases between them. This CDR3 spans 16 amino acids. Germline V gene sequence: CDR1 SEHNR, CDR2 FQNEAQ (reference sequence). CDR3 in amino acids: CASSLGSGDDNSPLHF. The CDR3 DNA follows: TGTGCCAGCAGCTTAGGATCGGGGGACGACAATTCACCCCTCCACTTT.

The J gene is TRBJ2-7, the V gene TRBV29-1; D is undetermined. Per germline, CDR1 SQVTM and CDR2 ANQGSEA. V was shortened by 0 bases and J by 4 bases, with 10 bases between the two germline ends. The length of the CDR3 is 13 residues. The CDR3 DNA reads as TGCAGCGTTGAAGATAGCCAGTTATACGAGCAGTACTTC. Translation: CSVEDSQLYEQYF.

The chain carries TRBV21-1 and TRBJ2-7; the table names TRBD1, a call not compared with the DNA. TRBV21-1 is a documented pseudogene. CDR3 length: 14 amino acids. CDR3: CASRKVGQIYEQYF. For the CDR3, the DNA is TGTGCCAGCAGAAAGGTGGGGCAGATCTACGAGCAGTACTTC.

The CDR3 protein is CASSGRGYTEAFF. The CDR3 DNA reads as TGTGCCAGTAGCGGCAGGGGGTACACTGAAGCTTTCTTT. J is TRBJ1-1 and V is TRBV19, with 7 bases aligning to TRBD1. This CDR3 has 13 residues. The V and J ends lost 6 bases and 3 bases, in that order; junction bases with no gene match: 4. Germline-derived CDR1 and CDR2 are LNHDA and SQIVND (reference sequence).

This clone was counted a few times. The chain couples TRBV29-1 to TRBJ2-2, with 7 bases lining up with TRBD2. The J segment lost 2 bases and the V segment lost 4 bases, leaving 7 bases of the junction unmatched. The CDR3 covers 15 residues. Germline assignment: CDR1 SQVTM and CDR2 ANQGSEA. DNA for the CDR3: TGCAGCGTTGGCCCAAGCGGGGCTAACACCGGGGAGCTGTTTTTT. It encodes CSVGPSGANTGELFF.

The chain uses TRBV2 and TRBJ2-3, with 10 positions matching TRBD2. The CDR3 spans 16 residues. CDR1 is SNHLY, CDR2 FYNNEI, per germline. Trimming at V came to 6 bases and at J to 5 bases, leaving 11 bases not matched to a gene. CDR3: CASRGPELAGVDTQYF. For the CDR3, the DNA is TGTGCCAGCAGGGGCCCAGAGCTAGCGGGAGTAGATACGCAGTATTTT. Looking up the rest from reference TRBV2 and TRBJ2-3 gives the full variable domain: EPEVTQTPSHQVTQMGQEVILRCVPISNHLYFYWYRQILGQKVEFLVSFYNNEISEKSEIFDDQFSVERPDGSNFTLKIRSTKLEDSAMYFCASRGPELAGVDTQYFGPGTRLTVL.

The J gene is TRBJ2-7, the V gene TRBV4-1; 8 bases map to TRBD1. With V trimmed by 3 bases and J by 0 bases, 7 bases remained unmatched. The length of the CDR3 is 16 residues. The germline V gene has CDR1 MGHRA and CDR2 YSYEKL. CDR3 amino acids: CASSHSGQVGSYEQYF. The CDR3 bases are TGCGCCAGCAGCCATTCGGGACAGGTTGGCTCCTACGAGCAGTACTTC.

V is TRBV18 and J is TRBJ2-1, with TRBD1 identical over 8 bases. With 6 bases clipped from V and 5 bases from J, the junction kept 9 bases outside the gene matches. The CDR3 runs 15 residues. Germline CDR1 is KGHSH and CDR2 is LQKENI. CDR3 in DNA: TGTGCCAGCTCTACGTACTGGACAGGGAACAATGAGCAGTTCTTC. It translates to CASSTYWTGNNEQFF.

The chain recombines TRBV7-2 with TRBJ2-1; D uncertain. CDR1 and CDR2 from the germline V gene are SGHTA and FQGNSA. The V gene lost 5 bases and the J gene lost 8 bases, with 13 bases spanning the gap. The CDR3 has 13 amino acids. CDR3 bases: TGTGCCAGCAGCCTTGCCCGGTTGGATGAGCAGTTCTTC. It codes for CASSLARLDEQFF.

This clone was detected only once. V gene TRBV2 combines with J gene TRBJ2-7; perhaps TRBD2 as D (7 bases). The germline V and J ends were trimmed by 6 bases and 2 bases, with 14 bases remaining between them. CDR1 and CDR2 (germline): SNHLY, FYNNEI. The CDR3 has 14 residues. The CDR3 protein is CASSGGGAPYEQYF. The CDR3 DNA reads TGTGCCAGCAGCGGTGGGGGGGCGCCCTACGAGCAGTACTTC. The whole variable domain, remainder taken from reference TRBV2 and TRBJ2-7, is EPEVTQTPSHQVTQMGQEVILRCVPISNHLYFYWYRQILGQKVEFLVSFYNNEISEKSEIFDDQFSVERPDGSNFTLKIRSTKLEDSAMYFCASSGGGAPYEQYFGPGTRLTVT.

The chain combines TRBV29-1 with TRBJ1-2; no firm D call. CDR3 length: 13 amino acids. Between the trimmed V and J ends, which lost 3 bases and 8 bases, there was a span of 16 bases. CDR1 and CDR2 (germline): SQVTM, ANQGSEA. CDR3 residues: CSVEFQWEGGYTF. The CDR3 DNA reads TGCAGCGTTGAGTTTCAGTGGGAGGGAGGCTACACCTTC.

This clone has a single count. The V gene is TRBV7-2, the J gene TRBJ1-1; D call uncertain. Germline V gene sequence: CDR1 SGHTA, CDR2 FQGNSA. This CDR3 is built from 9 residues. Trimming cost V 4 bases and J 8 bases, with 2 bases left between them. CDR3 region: CASSSEAFF. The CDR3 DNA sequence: TGTGCCAGCAGCTCGGAAGCTTTCTTT.

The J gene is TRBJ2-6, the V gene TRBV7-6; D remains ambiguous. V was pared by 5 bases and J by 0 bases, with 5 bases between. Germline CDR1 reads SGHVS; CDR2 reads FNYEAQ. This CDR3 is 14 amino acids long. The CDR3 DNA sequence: TGTGCCAGCAGCCCACTCTCTGGGGCCAACGTCCTGACTTTC. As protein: CASSPLSGANVLTF.

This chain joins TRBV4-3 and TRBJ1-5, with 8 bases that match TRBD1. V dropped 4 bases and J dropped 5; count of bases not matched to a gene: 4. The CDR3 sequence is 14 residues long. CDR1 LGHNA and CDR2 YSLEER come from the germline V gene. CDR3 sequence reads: CASSRGQGDQPQHF. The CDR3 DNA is TGCGCCAGCAGCCGAGGACAGGGAGATCAGCCCCAGCATTTT.

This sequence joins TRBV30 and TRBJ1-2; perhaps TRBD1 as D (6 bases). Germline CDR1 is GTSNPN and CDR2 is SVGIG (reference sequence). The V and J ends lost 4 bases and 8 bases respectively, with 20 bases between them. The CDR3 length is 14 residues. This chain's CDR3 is CAWTLDPGQGGYTF. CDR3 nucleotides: TGTGCCTGGACCCTTGACCCCGGGCAGGGGGGCTACACCTTC.

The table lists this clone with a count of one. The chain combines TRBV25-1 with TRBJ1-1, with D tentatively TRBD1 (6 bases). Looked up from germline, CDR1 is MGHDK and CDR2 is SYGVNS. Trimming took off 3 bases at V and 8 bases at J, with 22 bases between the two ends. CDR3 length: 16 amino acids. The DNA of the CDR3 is TGTGCCAGCAGTGATGGTGGGTCGATGAGAGGGACAGAAGCTTTCTTT. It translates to CASSDGGSMRGTEAFF. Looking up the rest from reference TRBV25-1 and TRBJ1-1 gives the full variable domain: EADIYQTPRYLVIGTGKKITLECSQTMGHDKMYWYQQDPGMELHLIHYSYGVNSTEKGDLSSESTVSRIRTEHFPLTLESARPSHTSQYLCASSDGGSMRGTEAFFGQGTRLTVV.